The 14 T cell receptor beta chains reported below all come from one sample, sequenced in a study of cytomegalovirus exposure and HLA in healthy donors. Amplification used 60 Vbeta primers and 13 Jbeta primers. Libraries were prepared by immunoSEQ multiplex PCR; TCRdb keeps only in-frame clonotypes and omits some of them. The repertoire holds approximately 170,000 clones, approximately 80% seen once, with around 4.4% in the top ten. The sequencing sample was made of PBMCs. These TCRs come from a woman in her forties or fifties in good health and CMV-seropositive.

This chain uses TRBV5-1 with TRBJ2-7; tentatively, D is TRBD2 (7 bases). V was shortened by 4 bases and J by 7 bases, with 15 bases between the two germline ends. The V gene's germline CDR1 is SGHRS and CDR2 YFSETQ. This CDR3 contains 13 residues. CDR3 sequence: CASSNLGGPEQYF. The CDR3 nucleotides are TGCGCCAGCAGCAACCTGGGGGGGCCAGAGCAGTACTTC. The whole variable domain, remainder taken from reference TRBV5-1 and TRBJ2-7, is KAGVTQTPRYLIKTRGQQVTLSCSPISGHRSVSWYQQTPGQGLQFLFEYFSETQRNKGNFPGRFSGRQFSNSRSEMNVSTLELGDSALYLCASSNLGGPEQYFGPGTRLTVT.

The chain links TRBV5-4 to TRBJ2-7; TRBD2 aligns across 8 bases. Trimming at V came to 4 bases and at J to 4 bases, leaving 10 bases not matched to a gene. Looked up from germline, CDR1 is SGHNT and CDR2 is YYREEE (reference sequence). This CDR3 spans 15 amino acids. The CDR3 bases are TGTGCCAGCAGCCCCGGGGGGGGTCTAACTTACGAGCAGTACTTC. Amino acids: CASSPGGGLTYEQYF.

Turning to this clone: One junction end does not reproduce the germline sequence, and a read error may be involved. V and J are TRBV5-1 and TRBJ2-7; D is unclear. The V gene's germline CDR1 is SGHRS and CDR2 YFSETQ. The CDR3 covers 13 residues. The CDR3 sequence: CASSFPSSHEQYF. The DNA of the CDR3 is TGCGCCAGCAGCTTCCCCTCCTCCCACGAGCAGTACTTC.

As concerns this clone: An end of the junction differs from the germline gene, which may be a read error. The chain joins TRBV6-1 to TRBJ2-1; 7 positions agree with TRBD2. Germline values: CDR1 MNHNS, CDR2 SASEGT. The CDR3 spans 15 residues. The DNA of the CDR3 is TGTGCCAGCAGTGAAGCTGTGTCTAGCGGTGTCTTTAGGCTCTTC. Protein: CASSEAVSSGVFRLF.

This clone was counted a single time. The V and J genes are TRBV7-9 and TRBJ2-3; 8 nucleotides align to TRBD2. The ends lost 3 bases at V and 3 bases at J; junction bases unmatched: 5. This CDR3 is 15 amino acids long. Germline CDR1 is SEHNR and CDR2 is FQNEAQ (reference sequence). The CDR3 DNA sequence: TGTGCCAGCAGCTTCGGGCGGGGGGCGACAGATACGCAGTATTTT. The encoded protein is CASSFGRGATDTQYF.

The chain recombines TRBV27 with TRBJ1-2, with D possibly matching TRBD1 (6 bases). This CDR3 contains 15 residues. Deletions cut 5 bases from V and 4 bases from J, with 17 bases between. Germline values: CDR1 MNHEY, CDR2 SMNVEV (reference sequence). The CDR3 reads CASSLLRGAGYGYTF. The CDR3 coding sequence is TGTGCCAGCAGTCTCCTCCGGGGGGCCGGCTATGGCTACACCTTC.

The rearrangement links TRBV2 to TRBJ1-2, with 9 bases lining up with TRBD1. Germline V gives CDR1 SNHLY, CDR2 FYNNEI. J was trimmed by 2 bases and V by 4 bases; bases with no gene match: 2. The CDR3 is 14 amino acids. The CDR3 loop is CASSADRGNYGYTF. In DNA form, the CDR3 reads TGTGCCAGCAGTGCGGACAGGGGAAACTATGGCTACACCTTC.

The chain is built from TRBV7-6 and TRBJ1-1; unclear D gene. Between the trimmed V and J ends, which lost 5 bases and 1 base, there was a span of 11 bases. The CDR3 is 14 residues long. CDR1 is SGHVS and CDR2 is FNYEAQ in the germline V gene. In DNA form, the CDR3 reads TGTGCCAGCAGCCTGGGTGGCGGGAACACTGAAGCTTTCTTT. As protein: CASSLGGGNTEAFF.

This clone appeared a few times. The CDR3 bases are TGCGCCAGCAGGATACAGGGGCTTAACACTGAAGCTTTCTTT. Protein sequence: CASRIQGLNTEAFF. The chain joins TRBV10-2 to TRBJ1-1, with TRBD1 matching 7 bases. V lost 6 bases to trimming and J lost 2 bases; unmatched junction nucleotides: 6. Germline assignment: CDR1 WSHSY and CDR2 SAAADI. This CDR3 contains 14 residues.

The CDR3 region has the DNA TGCGCCAGCAGCCCCTTGGGGGGGACCTCTAGCACAGATACGCAGTATTTT. Protein product: CASSPLGGTSSTDTQYF. The V gene is TRBV4-1, the J gene TRBJ2-3; 7 nucleotides match TRBD2. Germline V gene sequence: CDR1 MGHRA, CDR2 YSYEKL. The CDR3 totals 17 residues. Trimming at V came to 4 bases and at J to 0 bases, leaving 10 bases not matched to a gene.

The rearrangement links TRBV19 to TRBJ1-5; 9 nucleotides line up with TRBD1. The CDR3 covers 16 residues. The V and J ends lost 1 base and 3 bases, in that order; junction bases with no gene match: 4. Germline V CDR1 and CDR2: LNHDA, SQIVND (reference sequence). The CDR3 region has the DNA TGTGCCAGTAGTATAGGGGGACAGGGCTTCAATCAGCCCCAGCATTTT. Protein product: CASSIGGQGFNQPQHF.

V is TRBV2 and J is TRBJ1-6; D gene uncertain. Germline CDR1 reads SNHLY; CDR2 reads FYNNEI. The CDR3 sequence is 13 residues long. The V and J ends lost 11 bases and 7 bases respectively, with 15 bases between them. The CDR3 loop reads CAGFTGGNSPLHF. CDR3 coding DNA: TGTGCCGGGTTTACGGGTGGGAATTCACCCCTCCACTTT.

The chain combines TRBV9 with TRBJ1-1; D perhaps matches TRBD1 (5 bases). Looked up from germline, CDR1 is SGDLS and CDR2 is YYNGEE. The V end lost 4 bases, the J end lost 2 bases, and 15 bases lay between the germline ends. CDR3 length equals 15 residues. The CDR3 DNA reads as TGTGCCAGCAGCCCGGGGGTAGGTGCTAACACTGAAGCTTTCTTT. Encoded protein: CASSPGVGANTEAFF. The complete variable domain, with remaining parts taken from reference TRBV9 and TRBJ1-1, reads DSGVTQTPKHLITATGQRVTLRCSPRSGDLSVYWYQQSLDQGLQFLIQYYNGEERAKGNILERFSAQQFPDLHSELNLSSLELGDSALYFCASSPGVGANTEAFFGQGTRLTVV.

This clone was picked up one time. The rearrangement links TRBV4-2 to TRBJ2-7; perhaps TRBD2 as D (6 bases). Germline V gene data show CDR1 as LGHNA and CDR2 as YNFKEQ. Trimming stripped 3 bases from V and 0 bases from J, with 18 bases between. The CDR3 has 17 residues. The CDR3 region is CASSQDIGGVSSYEQYF. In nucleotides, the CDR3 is TGTGCCAGCAGCCAGGACATCGGGGGTGTAAGCTCCTACGAGCAGTACTTC.